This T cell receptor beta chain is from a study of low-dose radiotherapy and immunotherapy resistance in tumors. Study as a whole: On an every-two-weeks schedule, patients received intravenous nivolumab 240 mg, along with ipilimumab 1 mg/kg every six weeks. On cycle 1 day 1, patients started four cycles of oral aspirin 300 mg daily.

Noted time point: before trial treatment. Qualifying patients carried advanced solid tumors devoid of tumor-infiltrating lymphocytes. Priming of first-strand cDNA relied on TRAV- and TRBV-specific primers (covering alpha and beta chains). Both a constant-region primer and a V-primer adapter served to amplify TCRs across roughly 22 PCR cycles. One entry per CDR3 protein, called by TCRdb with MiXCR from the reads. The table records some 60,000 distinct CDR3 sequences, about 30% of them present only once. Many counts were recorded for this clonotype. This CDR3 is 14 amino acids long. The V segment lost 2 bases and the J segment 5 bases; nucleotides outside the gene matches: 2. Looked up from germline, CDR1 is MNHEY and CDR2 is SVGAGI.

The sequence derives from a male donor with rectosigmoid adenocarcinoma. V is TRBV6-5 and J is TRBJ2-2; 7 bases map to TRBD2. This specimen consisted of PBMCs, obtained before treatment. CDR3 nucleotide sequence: TGTGCCAGCAGTTACGGGGGAGGGACCGGGGAGCTGTTTTTT. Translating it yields CASSYGGGTGELFF.